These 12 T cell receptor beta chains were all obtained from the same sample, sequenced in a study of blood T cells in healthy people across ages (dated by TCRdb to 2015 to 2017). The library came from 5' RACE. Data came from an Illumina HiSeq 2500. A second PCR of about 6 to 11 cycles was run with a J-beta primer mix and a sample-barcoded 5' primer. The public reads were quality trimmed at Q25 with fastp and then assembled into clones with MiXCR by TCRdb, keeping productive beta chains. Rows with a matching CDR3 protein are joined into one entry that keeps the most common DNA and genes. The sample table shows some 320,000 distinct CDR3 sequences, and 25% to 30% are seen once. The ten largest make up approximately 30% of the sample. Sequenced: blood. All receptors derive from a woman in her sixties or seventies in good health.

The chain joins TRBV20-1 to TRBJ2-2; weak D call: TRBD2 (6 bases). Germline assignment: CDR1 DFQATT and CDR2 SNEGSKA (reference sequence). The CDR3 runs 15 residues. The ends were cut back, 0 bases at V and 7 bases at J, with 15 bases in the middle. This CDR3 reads CSARDPSGAGGELFF. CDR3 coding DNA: TGCAGTGCTAGAGATCCCTCGGGAGCGGGCGGGGAGCTGTTTTTT.

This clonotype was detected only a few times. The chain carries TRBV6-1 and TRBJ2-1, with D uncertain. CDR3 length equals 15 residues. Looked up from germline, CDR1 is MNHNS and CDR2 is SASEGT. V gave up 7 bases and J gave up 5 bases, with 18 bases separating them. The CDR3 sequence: CASTPRSVGNNEQFF. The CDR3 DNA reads TGTGCCAGCACCCCTAGGAGCGTAGGAAACAATGAGCAGTTCTTC.

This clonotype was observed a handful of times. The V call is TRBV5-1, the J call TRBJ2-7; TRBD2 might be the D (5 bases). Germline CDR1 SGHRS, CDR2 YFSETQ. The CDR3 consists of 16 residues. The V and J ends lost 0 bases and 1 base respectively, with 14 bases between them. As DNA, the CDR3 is TGCGCCAGCAGCTTGGTTGTCGGGGTAGGGTCCTACGAGCAGTACTTC. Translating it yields CASSLVVGVGSYEQYF. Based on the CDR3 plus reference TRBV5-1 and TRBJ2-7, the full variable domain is KAGVTQTPRYLIKTRGQQVTLSCSPISGHRSVSWYQQTPGQGLQFLFEYFSETQRNKGNFPGRFSGRQFSNSRSEMNVSTLELGDSALYLCASSLVVGVGSYEQYFGPGTRLTVT.

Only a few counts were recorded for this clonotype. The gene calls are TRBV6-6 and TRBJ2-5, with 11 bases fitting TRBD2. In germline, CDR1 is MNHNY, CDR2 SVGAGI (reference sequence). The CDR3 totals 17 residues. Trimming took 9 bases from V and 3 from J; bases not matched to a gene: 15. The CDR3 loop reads CASKEIPGLAAKETQYF. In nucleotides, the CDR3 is TGTGCCAGTAAAGAAATTCCGGGACTAGCGGCCAAAGAGACCCAGTACTTC.

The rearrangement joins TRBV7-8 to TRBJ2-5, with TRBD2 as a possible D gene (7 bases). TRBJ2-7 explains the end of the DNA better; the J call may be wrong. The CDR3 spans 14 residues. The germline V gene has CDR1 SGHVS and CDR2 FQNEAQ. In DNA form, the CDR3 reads TGTGCCAGCAGCCAAATCGGGGGGACATACGAGCAGTACGTC. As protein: CASSQIGGTYEQYV.

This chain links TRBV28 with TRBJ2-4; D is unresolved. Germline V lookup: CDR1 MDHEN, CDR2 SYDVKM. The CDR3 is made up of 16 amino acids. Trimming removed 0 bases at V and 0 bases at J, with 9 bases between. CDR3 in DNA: TGTGCCAGCAGTTTATGGCCTAGTCGAGCCAAAAACATTCAGTACTTC. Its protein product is CASSLWPSRAKNIQYF.

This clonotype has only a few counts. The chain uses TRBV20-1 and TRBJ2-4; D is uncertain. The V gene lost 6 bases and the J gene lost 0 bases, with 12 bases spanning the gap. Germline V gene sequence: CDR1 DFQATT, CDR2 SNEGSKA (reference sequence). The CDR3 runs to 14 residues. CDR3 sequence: CSAGYSGAKNIQYF. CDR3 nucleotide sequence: TGCAGTGCCGGGTACTCCGGAGCCAAAAACATTCAGTACTTC.

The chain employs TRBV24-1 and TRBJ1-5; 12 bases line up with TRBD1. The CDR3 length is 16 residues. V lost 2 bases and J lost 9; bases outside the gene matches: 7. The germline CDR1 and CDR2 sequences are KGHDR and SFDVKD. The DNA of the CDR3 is TGTGCCACCAGTGATTCGGGACAGGGGGCCCAGGGGCCCCAGCATTTT. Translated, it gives CATSDSGQGAQGPQHF.

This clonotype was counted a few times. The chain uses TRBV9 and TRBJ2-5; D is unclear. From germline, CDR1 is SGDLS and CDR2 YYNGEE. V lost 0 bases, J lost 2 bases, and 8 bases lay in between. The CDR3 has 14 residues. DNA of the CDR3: TGTGCCAGCAGCGTAGAGACTTTTCAAGAGACCCAGTACTTC. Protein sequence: CASSVETFQETQYF.

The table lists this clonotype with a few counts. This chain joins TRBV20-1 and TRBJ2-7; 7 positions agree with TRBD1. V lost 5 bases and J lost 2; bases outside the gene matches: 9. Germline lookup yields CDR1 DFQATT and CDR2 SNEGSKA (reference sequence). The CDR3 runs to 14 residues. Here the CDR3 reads CSALRSGQTYEQYF. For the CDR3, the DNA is TGCAGTGCTCTTCGATCGGGACAGACCTACGAGCAGTACTTC.

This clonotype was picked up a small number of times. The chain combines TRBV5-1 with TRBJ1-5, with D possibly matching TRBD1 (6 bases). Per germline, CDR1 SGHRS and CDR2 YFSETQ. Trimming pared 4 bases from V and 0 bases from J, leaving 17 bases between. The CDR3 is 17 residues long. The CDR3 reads CASSPQGGPYSNQPQHF. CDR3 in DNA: TGCGCCAGCAGCCCTCAAGGGGGACCCTATAGCAATCAGCCCCAGCATTTT.

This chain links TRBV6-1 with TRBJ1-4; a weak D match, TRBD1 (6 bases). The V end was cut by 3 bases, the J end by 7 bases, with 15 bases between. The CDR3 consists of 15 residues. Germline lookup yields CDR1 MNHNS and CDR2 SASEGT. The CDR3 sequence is CASSDPGGLGEKLFF. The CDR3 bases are TGTGCCAGCAGTGATCCCGGGGGGCTGGGTGAAAAACTGTTTTTT.